This T cell receptor (beta chain) comes out of a study of OX40 agonist ivuxolimab in advanced cancers. Overall study: Three individuals attained partial responses, comprising one hepatocellular carcinoma case and two cutaneous melanoma cases. Whole-study findings and limits: The CD4+ and CD8+ T cells in the blood had expanded clonally by week 6 at 0.1 to 3.0 mg/kg. The study did not work out the antigen specificity of the expanded peripheral T cells.

The repertoire was sequenced with immunoSEQ multiplex PCR; TCRdb's copy has only in-frame clones and lacks some. The table includes roughly 56,000 clones, about 88% detected once. Systemic immunosuppression or autoimmune disease history was grounds to exclude patients. With regard to this clone: Its target is unknown.

The sample consisted of CD4+ or CD8+ T cells sorted from blood, taken in a trial of the OX40 agonist ivuxolimab. This sequence was found in an adult with an advanced solid tumor such as melanoma, head and neck, liver or kidney cancer.

The CDR3: CASSPGTDLNQPQHF. CDR3 nucleotides: TGTGCCAGCAGCCCCGGGACAGACCTCAATCAGCCCCAGCATTTT. The V gene is TRBV5-5, the J gene TRBJ1-5; 7 bases map to TRBD1. Unmatched junction bases numbered 7, after V lost 4 bases and J lost 3 bases. This CDR3 is 15 amino acids long. Germline assignment: CDR1 SGHKS and CDR2 YYEKEE (reference sequence).